The following is a T cell receptor beta chain sequence with its context. The V end was cut by 4 bases, the J end by 2 bases, with 8 bases between. CDR3 size: 13 residues. CDR1 ENHRY and CDR2 SYGVKD come from the germline V gene. This entry belongs to a study of T cell responses to AZD1222 COVID-19 vaccine. Libraries were prepared by immunoSEQ multiplex PCR; TCRdb keeps only in-frame clonotypes and omits some of them. The repertoire consists of about 72,000 clones, with approximately 90% occurring once and the leading ten covering under 30%. This sequence joins TRBV10-3 and TRBJ2-5, with D uncertain. The receptor comes from an adult who received the AZD1222 COVID-19 vaccine. Sequencing used peripheral blood, obtained 28 days after the second AZD1222 dose. CDR3 DNA: TGTGCCATCAGTGGAGCAGAACAAGAGACCCAGTACTTC. The encoded protein is CAISGAEQETQYF.